Below, one T cell receptor beta chain is given with its context. The antigen remains unidentified. The data were taken from a study of persistence of HIV-infected CD4 T cells. The germline V and J ends were trimmed by 7 bases and 7 bases, with 10 bases remaining between them. This CDR3 has 11 residues. An overlapping HIV-1 Gag peptide pool stimulated these cells at about 0.91 ug/peptide/mL. Sorted nonresponding memory CD4+ T cells were CD40L-negative, CD69-negative, CD45RO-high. PBMCs were depleted of CD8+ T cells before stimulation. The study's findings and limits: TCRbeta richness was lower in CMV- and Gag-responding cells than in anti-CD3/anti-CD28-responding cells.

The libraries were made with immunoSEQ version 4 in survey mode. Sequenced by immunoSEQ multiplex PCR; TCRdb stores in-frame clones only, minus some. The sample records roughly 64,000 clones, roughly 75% being singletons. Sequenced material: CD4+ T cells sorted from PBMCs after approximately 20-hour stimulation, taken from a patient who received antiretroviral therapy. The origin of this receptor is an adult man with HIV who was CMV-seropositive. The V gene is TRBV12-3 or TRBV12-4, the J gene TRBJ1-1; D is unclear. DNA of the CDR3: TGTGCCAGCACCTCTCGGGGTGAAGCTTTCTTT. It encodes CASTSRGEAFF.